Below, 32 T cell receptor beta chains from the same sample are listed, as sequenced in a study of CXCR3-negative and CXCR3-positive naive CD8 T cells (dated by TCRdb to about 2019). This sample was sequenced with a NextSeq 550. The Human TCR Profiling Kit (MiLaboratory) was used to prepare UMI-labeled 5' RACE TRB cDNA libraries. Following TCRdb reprocessing, every CDR3 protein sequence forms one entry, and DNA is not provided. The sample's clone listing holds some 66,000 distinct CDR3 sequences. About 1.5% of the sample rests with the top ten. Sample: naive CXCR3- CD8+ T cells from blood. What this sample's cell subset or site label stands for: CD45RO-CCR7+CD27+CD95- naive CD8+ T cells lacking CXCR3 (TNR3-). The receptors stem from a human donor in good health. Some clones in this sample may be carry-over from other donors' samples.

V usage is TRBV29-1 and J usage is TRBJ1-3. Germline CDR1 and CDR2: SQVTM and ANQGSEA. The CDR3 spans 13 residues. The chain's CDR3 is CSVEEGTGNTIYF.

The chain uses TRBV4-3 and TRBJ2-3; TCRdb picks TRBD1, but there is no DNA to check that call. Germline V gives CDR1 LGHNA, CDR2 YSLEER. There are 17 residues in the CDR3. CDR3 sequence: CASSQDFRGRGTDTQYF.

The gene calls are TRBV29-1 and TRBJ2-2; TCRdb reports TRBD2, a call that lacks DNA to check it against. Germline V gives CDR1 SQVTM, CDR2 ANQGSEA. The CDR3 is 13 amino acids. This CDR3 is CSVKPGLTGELFF.

The CDR3 region is CAISQEREGTEAFF. The J gene is TRBJ1-1, the V gene TRBV10-3; TCRdb proposes TRBD1, but this gene call is untestable without DNA. The CDR3 has 14 residues. Germline lookup yields CDR1 ENHRY and CDR2 SYGVKD.

The chain joins TRBV20-1 to TRBJ2-1. CDR3 length equals 16 residues. Germline CDR1 reads DFQATT; CDR2 reads SNEGSKA (reference sequence). The CDR3 reads CSARDLIAEPPNEQFF.

The chain is built from TRBV29-1 and TRBJ2-1; TCRdb picks TRBD2, but there is no DNA to check that call. CDR1 and CDR2 (germline): SQVTM, ANQGSEA. CDR3 length equals 13 residues. The CDR3 loop is CSAGTSGPNEQFF.

The chain combines TRBV29-1 with TRBJ2-3; the D call from TCRdb, TRBD1, cannot be confirmed without DNA. There are 14 residues in the CDR3. Germline V gene sequence: CDR1 SQVTM, CDR2 ANQGSEA. CDR3 region: CSVPPDVDRDTQYF.

CDR3 sequence: CASADLGNEQFF. V and J are TRBV19 and TRBJ2-1. This CDR3 contains 12 residues. The germline gives CDR1 LNHDA, CDR2 SQIVND (reference sequence). The entire variable domain, with the rest obtained from reference TRBV19 and TRBJ2-1, is as follows: DGGITQSPKYLFRKEGQNVTLSCEQNLNHDAMYWYRQDPGQGLRLIYYSQIVNDFQKGDIAEGYSVSREKKESFPLTVTSAQKNPTAFYLCASADLGNEQFFGPGTRLTVL.

This chain uses TRBV20-1 with TRBJ1-2. The length of the CDR3 is 15 residues. In germline, CDR1 is DFQATT, CDR2 SNEGSKA (reference sequence). CDR3 in amino acids: CSARAWQQTNYGYTF.

V usage is TRBV2 and J usage is TRBJ2-7; TCRdb gives TRBD1 as the D gene, but with no DNA this cannot be confirmed. This CDR3 contains 15 residues. CDR1 and CDR2 from the germline V gene are SNHLY and FYNNEI. The CDR3 region is CASRVAPGASNEQYF.

The gene calls are TRBV28 and TRBJ1-6; as DNA is missing, the TRBD1 call by TCRdb cannot be tested. Germline CDR1 and CDR2: MDHEN and SYDVKM. The CDR3 runs to 16 residues. CDR3 sequence reads: CASRTWKGHENSPLHF.

This rearrangement joins TRBV18 to TRBJ2-7. The CDR3 length is 15 residues. CDR1 KGHSH and CDR2 LQKENI come from the germline V gene. The chain's CDR3 is CASSPGGETSYEQYF. Complete variable domain (other parts from reference TRBV18 and TRBJ2-7): NAGVMQNPRHLVRRRGQEARLRCSPMKGHSHVYWYRQLPEEGLKFMVYLQKENIIDESGMPKERFSAEFPKEGPSILRIQQVVRGDSAAYFCASSPGGETSYEQYFGPGTRLTVT.

The V and J genes are TRBV18 and TRBJ1-5; TCRdb's D gene call, TRBD1, goes unchecked for lack of DNA. The CDR3 runs 17 residues. Germline V CDR1 and CDR2: KGHSH, LQKENI. The CDR3 is CASSPWDTDYSNQPQHF.

V usage is TRBV27 and J usage is TRBJ1-1. Per germline, CDR1 MNHEY and CDR2 SMNVEV (reference sequence). The CDR3 loop spans 11 amino acids. CDR3 in amino acids: CASIANAEAFF.

This sequence joins TRBV4-1 and TRBJ2-7; the D gene TCRdb calls, TRBD1, cannot be checked with no DNA. CDR3 length: 14 amino acids. From germline, CDR1 is MGHRA and CDR2 YSYEKL. The CDR3 reads CASSQGSGSYEQYF.

J is TRBJ2-7 and V is TRBV12-3 or TRBV12-4; no DNA is available, so the TRBD2 call from TCRdb remains unchecked. The CDR3 contains 17 residues. The CDR3: CASSFYEDPTDYYEQYF.

V gene TRBV5-1 combines with J gene TRBJ2-7; TCRdb gives TRBD2 as the D gene, but with no DNA this cannot be confirmed. The CDR3 totals 14 residues. Germline CDR1 is SGHRS and CDR2 is YFSETQ. CDR3: CASSLASGGNEQYF.

The chain couples TRBV28 to TRBJ2-2; absent DNA, TCRdb's TRBD2 call cannot be checked. Germline V gene lookup returns CDR1 MDHEN and CDR2 SYDVKM. The CDR3 is 16 amino acids. CDR3 residues: CASSLLLAGGTGELFF.

The chain couples TRBV29-1 to TRBJ1-1. Germline loops: CDR1 SQVTM, CDR2 ANQGSEA. The CDR3 has 12 residues. The CDR3 is CSVVGVNTEAFF. Supplemented by reference TRBV29-1 and TRBJ1-1, the full variable domain reads SAVISQKPSRDICQRGTSLTIQCQVDSQVTMMFWYRQQPGQSLTLIATANQGSEATYESGFVIDKFPISRPNLTFSTLTVSNMSPEDSSIYLCSVVGVNTEAFFGQGTRLTVV.

This chain links TRBV7-6 with TRBJ2-7. The germline V gene encodes CDR1 SGHVS and CDR2 FNYEAQ. This CDR3 contains 15 residues. CDR3 in amino acids: CASSLGGSSSYEQYF.

The rearrangement links TRBV3-1 to TRBJ2-1; TCRdb selects TRBD1, and the lack of DNA leaves this call unchecked. Per the germline V gene, CDR1 is LGHDT and CDR2 is YNNKEL (reference sequence). The CDR3 has 16 amino acids. Here the CDR3 reads CASSQVWTGTYNEQFF.

V and J are TRBV6-5 and TRBJ1-6. Germline-derived CDR1 and CDR2 are MNHEY and SVGAGI. CDR3 length: 17 amino acids. CDR3 sequence: CASSSSTGSSYNSPLHF.

The chain links TRBV5-1 to TRBJ2-7; checking the TCRdb D call of TRBD2 is not possible without DNA. Germline V gene sequence: CDR1 SGHRS, CDR2 YFSETQ. The CDR3 length is 13 residues. The CDR3: CASSLTGGYEQYF.

CDR3 residues: CASSYSARVYGYTF. The rearrangement uses TRBV6-5 and TRBJ1-2; TCRdb outputs TRBD1, but without DNA this stays unchecked. The CDR3 length is 14 residues. Germline CDR1 and CDR2: MNHEY and SVGAGI.

The chain carries TRBV1 and TRBJ2-7; TCRdb reports TRBD2, a call that lacks DNA to check it against. TRBV1 constitutes a pseudogene. The CDR3 runs 16 residues. This CDR3 is CTSSQGLAGGIYEQYF.

The chain combines TRBV7-9 with TRBJ2-1; lacking DNA, the TRBD1 call made by TCRdb goes unchecked. The length of the CDR3 is 15 residues. CDR1 is SEHNR, CDR2 FQNEAQ, per germline (reference sequence). Here the CDR3 reads CASSAGHRSYNEQFF.

The J gene is TRBJ2-2, the V gene TRBV29-1; TCRdb indicates TRBD1, and absent DNA this call remains unverified. CDR3 length: 15 residues. CDR1 and CDR2 from the germline V gene are SQVTM and ANQGSEA. CDR3 protein: CSVVPFGGSTGELFF.

The chain combines TRBV7-9 with TRBJ2-3. This CDR3 is 13 amino acids long. CDR1 is SEHNR and CDR2 is FQNEAQ in the germline V gene (reference sequence). The CDR3 sequence: CASSLLAPDTQYF.

The chain is built from TRBV5-1 and TRBJ2-7. Per germline, CDR1 SGHRS and CDR2 YFSETQ. This CDR3 is 12 amino acids long. CDR3 sequence: CASSFDNYEQYF.

The J gene is TRBJ2-7, the V gene TRBV12-3 or TRBV12-4. The CDR3 is 14 residues long. CDR3: CASSSDGYSYEQYF.

The rearrangement uses TRBV29-1 and TRBJ2-7. Germline CDR1 reads SQVTM; CDR2 reads ANQGSEA. This CDR3 has 12 residues. CDR3 protein: CSVPHGPNEQYF.

The V gene is TRBV5-1, the J gene TRBJ2-5; the TRBD1 assignment by TCRdb is unverifiable without DNA. Germline V CDR1 and CDR2: SGHRS, YFSETQ. CDR3 length equals 18 residues. The CDR3: CASSLDIWADSKQETQYF.